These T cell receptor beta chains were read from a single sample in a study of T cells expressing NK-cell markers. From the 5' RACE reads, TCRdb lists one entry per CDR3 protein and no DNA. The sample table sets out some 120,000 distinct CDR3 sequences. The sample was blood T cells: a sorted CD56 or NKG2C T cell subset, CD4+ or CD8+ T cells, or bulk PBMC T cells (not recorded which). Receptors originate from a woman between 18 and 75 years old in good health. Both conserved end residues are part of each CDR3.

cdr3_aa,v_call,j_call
CASSLKAYEQYF,TRBV7-9,TRBJ2-7
CASSLGRGGYEQYF,TRBV5-1,TRBJ2-7
CASSEDSFSYEQYF,TRBV5-5,TRBJ2-7
CASSFGGDPYNEQFF,TRBV12-3/TRBV12-4,TRBJ2-1
CASSLGGWAYNEQFF,TRBV7-8,TRBJ2-1
CASSLKLEYNEQFF,TRBV7-9,TRBJ2-1
CASSLSWGARTEAFF,TRBV7-9,TRBJ1-1
CASSSLGRGGETQYF,TRBV12-3/TRBV12-4,TRBJ2-5
CASSTGSPDTQYF,TRBV19,TRBJ2-3
CAWSLIDNEQFF,TRBV30,TRBJ2-1
CASSLELQGDEQYF,TRBV12-3/TRBV12-4,TRBJ2-7
CSVEDPPGTEAFF,TRBV29-1,TRBJ1-1
CASPPSNTEAFF,TRBV3-1,TRBJ1-1
CASSFFSGRARNEQFF,TRBV11-2,TRBJ2-1
CASSHLPGVRYF,TRBV14,TRBJ2-4
CASSQDPTVRGDTGELFF,TRBV4-1,TRBJ2-2
CASSKGLFNEQFF,TRBV11-1,TRBJ2-1
CASSSTSGGNNEQFF,TRBV4-3,TRBJ2-1
CASSQRTENTEAFF,TRBV7-9,TRBJ1-1
CAWGAFTEAFF,TRBV30,TRBJ1-1
CASSLGAEQFF,TRBV7-3,TRBJ2-1
CASSPGDISTDTQYF,TRBV18,TRBJ2-3
CASREGQLGWDYGYTF,TRBV19,TRBJ1-2
CASSGPDRSTGELFF,TRBV10-2,TRBJ2-2
CASSPPGGTEAFF,TRBV12-3/TRBV12-4,TRBJ1-1
CSAIRLARNEQFF,TRBV20-1,TRBJ2-1
CSAGRTGITGELFF,TRBV20-1,TRBJ2-2
CASSERETTVYSNQPQHF,TRBV10-2,TRBJ1-5
CASSAGQGNSGNTIYF,TRBV5-1,TRBJ1-3
CASNNPGQVYEQYF,TRBV28,TRBJ2-7
CASSLILTYEQYF,TRBV5-6,TRBJ2-7
CASSEFVGLVGGNEQFF,TRBV2,TRBJ2-1
CASSPGLAATDTQYF,TRBV13,TRBJ2-3
CASSQELAGGPEQFF,TRBV4-3,TRBJ2-1
CASSHQRPGRNEQFF,TRBV12-3/TRBV12-4,TRBJ2-1
CASSQDVKETQYF,TRBV4-3,TRBJ2-5
CASTEGGGPYNEQFF,TRBV2,TRBJ2-1
CASSPGLPLSYEQYF,TRBV3-1,TRBJ2-7
CASSVGLGSYNEQFF,TRBV11-2,TRBJ2-1
CSARAGNYNEQFF,TRBV20-1,TRBJ2-1
CASSLWGQHPDQPQHF,TRBV27,TRBJ1-5
CASSFWGSDGYTF,TRBV5-4,TRBJ1-2
CAIGPPSTGELFF,TRBV10-3,TRBJ2-2
CSVEWVAGGLPRETQYF,TRBV29-1,TRBJ2-5
CSARVRDPNTGELFF,TRBV20-1,TRBJ2-2
CASSILTSYNEQFF,TRBV19,TRBJ2-1
CASSYSDPSTDTQYF,TRBV6-5,TRBJ2-3
CASSPRLRSDNEQFF,TRBV11-2,TRBJ2-1
CSAVGARGSNEQFF,TRBV29-1,TRBJ2-1
CASSPPRANEQFF,TRBV7-2,TRBJ2-1
CASSGTKVNEQFF,TRBV9,TRBJ2-1
CASSEPETQYF,TRBV2,TRBJ2-5
CASSARPAGADYNEQFF,TRBV4-3,TRBJ2-1
CSATGSGRVDEQFF,TRBV20-1,TRBJ2-1
CASSSKPSGQETQYF,TRBV7-6,TRBJ2-5
CATSKPFPYLAGEDSNEQYF,TRBV15,TRBJ2-7
CASSPVGGQHGELFF,TRBV12-3/TRBV12-4,TRBJ2-2
CSVVGLLGTGELFF,TRBV29-1,TRBJ2-2
CASTPGLQETQYF,TRBV12-3/TRBV12-4,TRBJ2-5